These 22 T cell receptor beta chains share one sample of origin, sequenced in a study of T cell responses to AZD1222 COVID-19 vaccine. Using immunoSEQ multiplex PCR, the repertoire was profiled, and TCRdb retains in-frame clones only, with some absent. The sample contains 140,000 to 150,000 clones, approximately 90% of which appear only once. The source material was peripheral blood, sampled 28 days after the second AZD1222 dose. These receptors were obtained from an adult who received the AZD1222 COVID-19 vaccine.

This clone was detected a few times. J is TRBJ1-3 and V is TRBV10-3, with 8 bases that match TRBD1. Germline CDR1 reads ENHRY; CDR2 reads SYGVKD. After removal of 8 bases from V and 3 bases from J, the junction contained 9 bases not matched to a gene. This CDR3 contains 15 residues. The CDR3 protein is CAIGPQGALGNTIYF. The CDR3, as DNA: TGTGCCATCGGACCCCAGGGGGCGCTTGGAAACACCATATATTTT.

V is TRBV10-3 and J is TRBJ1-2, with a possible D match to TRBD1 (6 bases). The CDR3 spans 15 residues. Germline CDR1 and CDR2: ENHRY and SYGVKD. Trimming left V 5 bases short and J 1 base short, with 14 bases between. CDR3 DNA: TGTGCCATCAGTAATTGGGACACTGATAACTATGGCTACACCTTC. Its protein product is CAISNWDTDNYGYTF.

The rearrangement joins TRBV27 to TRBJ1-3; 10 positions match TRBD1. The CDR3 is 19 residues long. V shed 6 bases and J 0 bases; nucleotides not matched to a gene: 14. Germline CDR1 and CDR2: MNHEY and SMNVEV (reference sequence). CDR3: CASSHSRDRGGSSGNTIYF. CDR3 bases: TGTGCCAGCAGCCATAGCCGGGACAGGGGTGGGAGCTCTGGAAACACCATATATTTT.

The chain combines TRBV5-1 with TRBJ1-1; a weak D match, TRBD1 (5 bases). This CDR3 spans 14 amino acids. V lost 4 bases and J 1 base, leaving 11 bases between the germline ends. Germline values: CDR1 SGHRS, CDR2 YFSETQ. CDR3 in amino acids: CASSLTESNTEAFF. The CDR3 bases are TGCGCCAGCAGCCTGACAGAGTCGAACACTGAAGCTTTCTTT.

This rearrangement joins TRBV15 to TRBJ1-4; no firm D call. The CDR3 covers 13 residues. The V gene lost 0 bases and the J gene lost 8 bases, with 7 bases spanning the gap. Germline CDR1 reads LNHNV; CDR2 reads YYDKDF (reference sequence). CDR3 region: CATSRDAGEKLFF. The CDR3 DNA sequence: TGTGCCACCAGCAGAGATGCGGGGGAAAAACTGTTTTTT.

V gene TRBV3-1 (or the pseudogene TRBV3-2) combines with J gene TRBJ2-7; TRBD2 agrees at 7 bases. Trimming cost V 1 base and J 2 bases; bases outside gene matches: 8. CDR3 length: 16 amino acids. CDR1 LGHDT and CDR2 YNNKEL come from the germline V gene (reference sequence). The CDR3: CASSQVGGGPPYEQYF. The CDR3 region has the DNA TGTGCCAGCAGCCAAGTGGGGGGAGGGCCCCCCTACGAGCAGTACTTC.

The DNA for the CDR3 is TGCGCCAGCAGCTTGCTAGCGGGGGAATCCACAGATACGCAGTATTTT. Translated: CASSLLAGESTDTQYF. This rearrangement joins TRBV5-1 to TRBJ2-3; TRBD2 aligns across 10 bases. V was pared by 1 base and J by 2 bases, with 4 bases of the junction left unmatched. CDR3 length equals 16 residues. The germline V gene has CDR1 SGHRS and CDR2 YFSETQ.

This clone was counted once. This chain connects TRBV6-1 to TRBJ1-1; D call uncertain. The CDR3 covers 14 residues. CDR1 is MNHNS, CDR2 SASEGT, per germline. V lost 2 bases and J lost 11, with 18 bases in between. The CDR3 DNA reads TGTGCCAGCAGTGAAACTGGATTTTCTCTTAGGGCTTTCTTT. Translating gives CASSETGFSLRAFF.

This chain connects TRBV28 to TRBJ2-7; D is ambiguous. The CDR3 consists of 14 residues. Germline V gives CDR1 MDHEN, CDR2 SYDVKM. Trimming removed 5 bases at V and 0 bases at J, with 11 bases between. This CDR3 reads CASSPSGLSYEQYF. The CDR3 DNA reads TGTGCCAGCAGTCCCTCCGGGCTCTCCTACGAGCAGTACTTC.

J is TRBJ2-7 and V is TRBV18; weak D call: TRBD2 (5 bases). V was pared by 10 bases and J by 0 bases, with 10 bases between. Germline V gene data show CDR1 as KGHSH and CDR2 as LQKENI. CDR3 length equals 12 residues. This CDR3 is CATHGSSYEQYF. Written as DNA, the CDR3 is TGTGCCACCCATGGGAGCTCCTACGAGCAGTACTTC.

CDR3 nucleotides: TGTGCCAGCAGCTTTAGCGGGGGGAACACAGATACGCAGTATTTT. It codes for CASSFSGGNTDTQYF. The chain is built from TRBV6-2 or TRBV6-3 and TRBJ2-3, with 10 bases fitting TRBD2. The CDR3 is 15 residues long. Germline V gene sequence: CDR1 MNHEY, CDR2 SVGEGT. With V trimmed by 6 bases and J by 2 bases, 5 bases remained unmatched.

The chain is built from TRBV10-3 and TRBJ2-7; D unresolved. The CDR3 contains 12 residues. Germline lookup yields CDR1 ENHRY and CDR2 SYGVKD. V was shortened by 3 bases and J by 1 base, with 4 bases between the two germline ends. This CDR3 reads CAISEGSYEQYF. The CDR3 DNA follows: TGTGCCATCAGTGAAGGATCCTACGAGCAGTACTTC.

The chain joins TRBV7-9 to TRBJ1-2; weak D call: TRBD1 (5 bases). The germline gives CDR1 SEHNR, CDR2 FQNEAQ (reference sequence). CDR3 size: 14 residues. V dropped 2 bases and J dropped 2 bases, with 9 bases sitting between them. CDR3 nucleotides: TGTGCCAGCAGCTTAACAGGAGTAAACTATGGCTACACCTTC. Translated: CASSLTGVNYGYTF.

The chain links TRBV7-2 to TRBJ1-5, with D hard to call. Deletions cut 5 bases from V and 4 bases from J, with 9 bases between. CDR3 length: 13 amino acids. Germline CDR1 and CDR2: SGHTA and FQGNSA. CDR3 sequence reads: CASSEGRNQPQHF. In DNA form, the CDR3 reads TGTGCCAGCAGCGAGGGAAGAAATCAGCCCCAGCATTTT.

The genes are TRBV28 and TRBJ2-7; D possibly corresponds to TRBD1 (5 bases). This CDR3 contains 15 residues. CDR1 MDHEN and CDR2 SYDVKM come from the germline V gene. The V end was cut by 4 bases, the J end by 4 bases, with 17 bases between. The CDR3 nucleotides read TGTGCCAGCAGTTCCTACGGACAAGGGCAATACGAGCAGTACTTC. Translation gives CASSSYGQGQYEQYF. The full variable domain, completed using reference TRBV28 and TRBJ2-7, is DVKVTQSSRYLVKRTGEKVFLECVQDMDHENMFWYRQDPGLGLRLIYFSYDVKMKEKGDIPEGYSVSREKKERFSLILESASTNQTSMYLCASSSYGQGQYEQYFGPGTRLTVT.

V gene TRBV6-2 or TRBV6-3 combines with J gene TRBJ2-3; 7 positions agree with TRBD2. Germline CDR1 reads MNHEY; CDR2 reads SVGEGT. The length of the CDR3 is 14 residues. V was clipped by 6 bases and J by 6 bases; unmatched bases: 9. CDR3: CASSPRLAPDTQYF. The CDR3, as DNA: TGTGCCAGCAGCCCCAGACTAGCTCCGGATACGCAGTATTTT.

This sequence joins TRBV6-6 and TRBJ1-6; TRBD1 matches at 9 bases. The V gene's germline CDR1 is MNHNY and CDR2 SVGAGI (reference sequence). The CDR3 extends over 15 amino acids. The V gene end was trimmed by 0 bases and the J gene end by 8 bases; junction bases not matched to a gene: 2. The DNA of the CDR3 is TGTGCCAGCAGTTACTCAAGGACAGGGGATTCACCCCTCCACTTT. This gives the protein CASSYSRTGDSPLHF.

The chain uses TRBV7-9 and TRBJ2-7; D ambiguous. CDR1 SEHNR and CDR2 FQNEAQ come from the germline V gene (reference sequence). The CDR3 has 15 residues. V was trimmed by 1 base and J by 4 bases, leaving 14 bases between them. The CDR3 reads CASSLGNNLEYEQYF. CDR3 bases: TGTGCCAGCAGCTTAGGTAACAACCTGGAGTACGAGCAGTACTTC.

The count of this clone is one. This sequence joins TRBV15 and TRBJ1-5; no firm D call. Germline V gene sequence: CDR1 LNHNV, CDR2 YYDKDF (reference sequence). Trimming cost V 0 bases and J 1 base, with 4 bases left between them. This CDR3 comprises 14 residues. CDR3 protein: CATSRDQSNQPQHF. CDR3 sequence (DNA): TGTGCCACCAGCAGAGATCAAAGCAATCAGCCCCAGCATTTT. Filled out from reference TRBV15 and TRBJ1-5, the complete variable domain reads DAMVIQNPRYQVTQFGKPVTLSCSQTLNHNVMYWYQQKSSQAPKLLFHYYDKDFNNEADTPDNFQSRRPNTSFCFLDIRSPGLGDTAMYLCATSRDQSNQPQHFGDGTRLSIL.

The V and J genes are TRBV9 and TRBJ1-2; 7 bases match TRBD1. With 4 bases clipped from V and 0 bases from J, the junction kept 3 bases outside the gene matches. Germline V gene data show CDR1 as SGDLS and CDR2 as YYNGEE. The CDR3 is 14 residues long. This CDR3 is CASSLGTANYGYTF. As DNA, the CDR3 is TGTGCCAGCAGCCTCGGGACAGCTAACTATGGCTACACCTTC. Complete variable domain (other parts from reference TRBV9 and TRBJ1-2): DSGVTQTPKHLITATGQRVTLRCSPRSGDLSVYWYQQSLDQGLQFLIQYYNGEERAKGNILERFSAQQFPDLHSELNLSSLELGDSALYFCASSLGTANYGYTFGSGTRLTVV.

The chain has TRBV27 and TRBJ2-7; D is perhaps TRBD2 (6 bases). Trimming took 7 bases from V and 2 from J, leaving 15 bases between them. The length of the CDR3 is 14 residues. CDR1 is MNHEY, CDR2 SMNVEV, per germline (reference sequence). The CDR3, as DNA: TGTGCCAGCAAAGTCGGGACTCTCGCCTACGAGCAGTACTTC. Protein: CASKVGTLAYEQYF.

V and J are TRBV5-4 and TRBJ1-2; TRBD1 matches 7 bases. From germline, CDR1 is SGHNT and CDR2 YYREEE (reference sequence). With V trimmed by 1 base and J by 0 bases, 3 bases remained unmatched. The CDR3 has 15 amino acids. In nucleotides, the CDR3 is TGTGCCAGCAGCTTGAACAGGGGTACTAACTATGGCTACACCTTC. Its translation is CASSLNRGTNYGYTF.